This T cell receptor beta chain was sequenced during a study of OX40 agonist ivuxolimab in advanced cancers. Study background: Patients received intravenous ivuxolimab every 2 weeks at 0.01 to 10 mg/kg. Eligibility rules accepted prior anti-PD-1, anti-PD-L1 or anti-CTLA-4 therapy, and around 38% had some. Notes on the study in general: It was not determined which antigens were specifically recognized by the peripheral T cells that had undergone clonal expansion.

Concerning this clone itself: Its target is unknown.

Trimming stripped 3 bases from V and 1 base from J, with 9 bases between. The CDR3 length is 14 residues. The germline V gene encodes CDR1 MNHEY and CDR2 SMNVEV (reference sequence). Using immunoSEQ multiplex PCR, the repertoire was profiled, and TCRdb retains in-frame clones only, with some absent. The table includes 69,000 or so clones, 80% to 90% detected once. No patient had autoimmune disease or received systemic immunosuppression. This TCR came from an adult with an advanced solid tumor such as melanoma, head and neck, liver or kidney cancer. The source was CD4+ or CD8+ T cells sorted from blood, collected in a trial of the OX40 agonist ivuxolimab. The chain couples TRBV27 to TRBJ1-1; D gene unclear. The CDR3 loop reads CASSLSHGNTEAFF. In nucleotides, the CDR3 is TGTGCCAGCAGTTTGTCACACGGGAACACTGAAGCTTTCTTT.